This record covers a single T cell receptor beta chain. The sample holds many counts of this clonotype. Its antigen remains unidentified. There are no base qualities to consult, and no much larger clone falls within one base. The data originate from a study of Graves' ophthalmopathy and Graves' hyperthyroidism (dated by TCRdb to 2017 to 2018). In the study overall: Peripheral blood was collected at initial diagnosis, before any treatment. The study used signatures of the TCR beta repertoire to tell Graves' ophthalmopathy apart from Graves' hyperthyroidism and to predict which patients would progress to ophthalmopathy. In total, 120 to 150 blood samples were TCR-sequenced: around 42 ophthalmopathy, some 72 hyperthyroidism and approximately 17 hyperthyroidism-to-ophthalmopathy patients. To explore V-J signatures distinguishing ophthalmopathy from hyperthyroidism, a discovery set of more than 95 patients (roughly 45 ophthalmopathy, over 55 stable hyperthyroidism) was enrolled. An independent validation cohort was composed of fewer than 20 hyperthyroidism patients and around 16 patients who later progressed from hyperthyroidism to ophthalmopathy. In five to seven hyperthyroidism patients, T-cell repertoires of thyroid tissue and blood were compared. Once sampling was done, hyperthyroidism patients were given methimazole at a starting dose of 30 mg daily, while ophthalmopathy patients were given high-dose intravenous methylprednisolone. General findings and caveats noted by the study authors: In cross-validation, the 13-signature model distinguished ophthalmopathy from stable hyperthyroidism with about 87% sensitivity and about 81% specificity, and in the test set the corresponding values were around 78% and 73%. Sample size was not statistically predetermined, and group allocation was not concealed from the investigators. Most expanded thyroid clonotypes with frequency above 0.001 were also detected in blood, suggesting blood repertoires may reflect the thyroid immune response. In validation, the model predicted ophthalmopathy progression with about 71% sensitivity and approximately 75% specificity; about a dozen predicted patients were CT-confirmed with GO in a median of approximately 6.5 months.

TCR beta CDR3 regions were amplified from RNA transcripts for repertoire sequencing. The first round of RT-PCR was done with HTBI primers and the Qiagen OneStep RT-PCR kit, and was followed by a second round of multiplex PCR, then size selection and purification. Sequencing of the libraries was carried out on an Illumina HiSeq2000 in paired-end mode with 100 bp reads. In the original analysis: SOAPnuke was used for read processing, and reads with adapters, uncalled bases, a mean Phred below 15, or no exact constant-primer or identifier match were discarded. COPE v1.2.5 was used to merge the high-quality paired reads. Each unique nucleotide sequence was defined as a clonotype, and clonotypes were aligned to IMGT TRB V, D and J references with MiTCR v1.1. The analysis was limited to V-J combinations with a frequency above 0.0001, which together covered over 99% of the repertoires. For each V-J combination, a TCR clonal expansion and chaos score was defined as F50 clonal expansion divided by the chaos observed in the TCRdist matrix. Features were reduced by Welch's t-statistics and random forest to over 10 V-J combinations, which fed a naive Bayes classifier. The similarity between thyroid and blood repertoires was quantified using the Morisita-Horn index. Starting from the raw public reads, TCRdb applied fastp trimming at Q25, assembled clones with MiXCR and retained in-frame beta chains. Entries that share a CDR3 protein sequence are merged under the most common genes and DNA. The V and J calls reflect TCRdb's pipeline rather than the authors' work. The sample data list 650,000 to 900,000 distinct CDR3 sequences, and approximately 40% of these were observed just once. Less than 55% of the sample is taken by the ten largest.

Ophthalmopathy patients were characterized by moderately to severely active disease, a Clinical Activity Score of at least 3, a NOSPECS grade of at least 4, and a disease duration under 3 months. Patients with other autoimmune diseases, uncontrolled infections, pregnancy or lactation were excluded. Clinical symptoms, serum thyroxine, TRAb, thyroid ultrasound and orbital computed tomography were used for diagnosis. Using Ficoll-Paque density gradient centrifugation, PBMCs were isolated from about 9.4 ml of fresh peripheral blood. Total RNA was extracted with Trizol reagent and quality-checked on an Agilent 2100 Bioanalyzer. This sequence was found in an adult man with Graves' ophthalmopathy. The sequencing input was peripheral blood.

The DNA sequence follows: TGCGCCAGCAGCTTGGCGACATTCGGGAACACTGAAGCTTTCTTT. This is translated as CASSLATFGNTEAFF. The chain uses TRBV5-1 and TRBJ1-1; no D segment can be confidently identified. The germline V gene yields SGHRS for CDR1 and YFSETQ for CDR2. The CDR3 runs 15 amino acids, cysteine and phenylalanine included. Only the CDR3 DNA is retained, 45 bases long and in frame from the first base. Relative to germline, V is 0 bases shorter and J is 1 base shorter, with 10 bases between their ends.